Presented here are 9 T cell receptor beta chains from one specimen sequenced in a study of identical twins. TCRdb processed the 5' RACE reads anew with MiXCR; each CDR3 protein has one entry. In the table there are some 900,000 distinct CDR3 sequences, 10% to 15% of which are singletons. This sample was shared with a second study, whose subject was yellow fever vaccine responses in identical twins.

The sample comprised PBMCs. The origin of the receptors is a young woman in good health.

This clonotype appeared many times. The chain couples TRBV15 to TRBJ2-3; D unresolved. V dropped 0 bases and J dropped 6 bases, with 7 bases sitting between them. The germline gives CDR1 LNHNV, CDR2 YYDKDF (reference sequence). The CDR3 runs 13 residues. The CDR3 sequence is CATSRDHPDTQYF. CDR3 nucleotide sequence: TGTGCCACCAGCAGAGATCATCCCGATACGCAGTATTTT.

This chain uses TRBV7-3 with TRBJ2-5; either TRBD1 or TRBD2 may supply D (5 bases each). With 5 bases removed from V and 7 bases from J, the gap between germline ends came to 14 bases. Germline CDR1 SGHTA, CDR2 FQGTGA. The CDR3 sequence is 13 residues long. The CDR3 coding sequence is TGTGCCAGCAGCGGGACCAATGATGGGACCCAGTACTTC. Translating gives CASSGTNDGTQYF.

V and J are TRBV27 and TRBJ1-4; maybe TRBD1 (5 bases). The ends were cut back, 8 bases at V and 7 bases at J, with 17 bases in the middle. The CDR3 covers 14 residues. Germline-derived CDR1 and CDR2 are MNHEY and SMNVEV (reference sequence). For the CDR3, the DNA is TGTGCCAGCCGGGTGCAGGGAGGCGGTGAAAAACTGTTTTTT. Translated: CASRVQGGGEKLFF.

This sequence joins TRBV4-1 and TRBJ2-3; TRBD1 agrees at 9 bases. CDR3 size: 20 residues. With V trimmed by 0 bases and J by 2 bases, 15 bases remained unmatched. Germline lookup yields CDR1 MGHRA and CDR2 YSYEKL. CDR3 in amino acids: CASSQDSIQYRGPITDTQYF. The DNA for the CDR3 is TGCGCCAGCAGCCAAGACTCCATACAGTACAGGGGGCCAATCACAGATACGCAGTATTTT.

This clonotype was counted at least ten times. The chain uses TRBV6-2 or TRBV6-3 and TRBJ2-5, with no clear D. The germline V and J ends were trimmed by 2 bases and 0 bases, with 4 bases remaining between them. Germline V CDR1 and CDR2: MNHEY, SVGEGT. The CDR3 loop spans 13 amino acids. In nucleotides, the CDR3 is TGTGCCAGCAGTTACCAGTACCAAGAGACCCAGTACTTC. Translated, it gives CASSYQYQETQYF.

The chain is built from TRBV27 and TRBJ1-2; TRBD1 aligns across 7 bases. Per germline, CDR1 MNHEY and CDR2 SMNVEV (reference sequence). CDR3 size: 14 residues. After removal of 5 bases from V and 4 bases from J, the junction contained 7 bases not matched to a gene. The CDR3 is CASSRTGNRYGYTF. CDR3 nucleotide sequence: TGTGCCAGCAGTCGGACAGGCAATCGCTATGGCTACACCTTC.

V gene TRBV6-4 combines with J gene TRBJ2-1; D may correspond to TRBD1 or TRBD2 (5 bases each). Germline CDR1 is MRHNA and CDR2 is SNTAGT. Trimming stripped 4 bases from V and 10 bases from J, with 14 bases between. The CDR3 totals 13 residues. DNA for the CDR3: TGTGCCAGCAGTGCAGAGGGGTGGTTAGAGCAGTTCTTC. It is translated as CASSAEGWLEQFF.

The V gene is TRBV5-1, the J gene TRBJ2-3; D is undetermined. Germline CDR1 SGHRS, CDR2 YFSETQ. The CDR3 is made up of 14 amino acids. V lost 4 bases, J lost 3 bases, and 12 bases lay in between. The CDR3 bases are TGCGCCAGCAGCCGCACAGACCGGACAGATACGCAGTATTTT. Translated, it gives CASSRTDRTDTQYF.

V and J are TRBV10-3 and TRBJ2-7; 9 positions match TRBD2. Trimming at V came to 3 bases and at J to 2 bases, leaving 20 bases not matched to a gene. The CDR3 is made up of 20 amino acids. The germline CDR1 and CDR2 sequences are ENHRY and SYGVKD. CDR3 DNA sequence: TGTGCCATCAGTGAAGTGGACTCCCGAGTCCTAGCGGGAACCGCCTACGAGCAGTACTTC. As protein: CAISEVDSRVLAGTAYEQYF.